There are many counts of the clone carrying this TCR beta chain. Its antigen is unidentified. The data derive from a study of molecular identifiers for immune sequencing clone quantification. In the study overall: Replicate RNA came from about 20,000 or 100,000 naive CD8 cells and was split five ways, and four parts were sequenced.

General study findings and limits: Among effectors, clones above 20 RNA copies held over 98% of molecules; among naive cells, under 1%. Among approximately 1 million naive cells, as was reported, spiked Jurkat TCR RNA from one cell was detectable.

CDR1 is SGHRS and CDR2 is YFSETQ in the germline V gene. Deletions cut 0 bases from V and 5 bases from J, with 12 bases between. The CDR3 is made up of 14 amino acids. Generation of bulk TCR libraries relied on previously described methods and listed TCR primers. Using its own MiXCR run on the PCR reads, TCRdb lists one record per CDR3 protein. The table includes more than 70,000 distinct CDR3 sequences, 21% detected once. The rearrangement uses TRBV5-1 and TRBJ2-7, with D unclear. Sequencing input: naive CD8+ T cells from blood, with Jurkat cell RNA spiked in. Subset meaning: FACS-sorted CD8+CD4-CCR7+CD45RA+ naive T cells. This sequence was found in a human donor in good health. Some libraries in this study had Jurkat cell RNA spiked in. The CDR3: CASSLEVIPDEQYF. CDR3 bases: TGCGCCAGCAGCTTGGAAGTCATCCCCGACGAGCAGTACTTC.